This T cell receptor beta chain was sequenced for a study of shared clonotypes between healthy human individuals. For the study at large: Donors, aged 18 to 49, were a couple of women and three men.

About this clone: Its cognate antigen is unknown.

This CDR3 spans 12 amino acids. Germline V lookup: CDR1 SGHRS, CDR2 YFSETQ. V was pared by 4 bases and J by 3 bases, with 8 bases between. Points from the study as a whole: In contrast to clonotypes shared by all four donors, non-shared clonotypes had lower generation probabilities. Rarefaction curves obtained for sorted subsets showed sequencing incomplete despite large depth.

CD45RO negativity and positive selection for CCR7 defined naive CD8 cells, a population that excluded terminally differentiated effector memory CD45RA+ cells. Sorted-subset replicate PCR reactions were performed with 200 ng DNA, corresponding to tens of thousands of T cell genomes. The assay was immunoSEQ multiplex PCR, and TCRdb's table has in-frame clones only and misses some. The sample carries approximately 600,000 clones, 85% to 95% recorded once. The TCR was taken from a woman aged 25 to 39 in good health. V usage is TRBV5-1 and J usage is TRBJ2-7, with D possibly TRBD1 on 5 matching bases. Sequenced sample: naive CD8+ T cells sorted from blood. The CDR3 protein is CASSQGDYEQYF. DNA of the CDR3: TGCGCCAGCAGCCAAGGGGACTACGAGCAGTACTTC. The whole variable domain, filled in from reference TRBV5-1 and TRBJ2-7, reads KAGVTQTPRYLIKTRGQQVTLSCSPISGHRSVSWYQQTPGQGLQFLFEYFSETQRNKGNFPGRFSGRQFSNSRSEMNVSTLELGDSALYLCASSQGDYEQYFGPGTRLTVT.